A few counts support the clone carrying this TCR beta chain. Its antigen is unknown. Germline-derived CDR1 and CDR2 are SGHNT and YENEEA. The CDR3 covers 16 residues. V was cut by 2 bases and J by 1 base, with 11 bases left in between. Unique molecular identifiers featured in how the TCRbeta library was prepared. Using its own MiXCR run on the PCR reads, TCRdb lists one record per CDR3 protein. The sample holds 450,000 to 700,000 distinct CDR3 sequences, around 27% seen once. This sample is drawn from a study of T-cell reconstitution after alpha-beta-depleted transplantation in children. Overall study results and limits: Once a year had passed after transplant, T-cell counts and diversity came mostly from newly produced T cells. Expanded clones from the graft, numbering several hundred, reportedly supplied alpha-beta T cells about two months after transplant. For some patients, TCRbeta diversity was high at day 60 because of recipient T cells and thymic progenitors that survived.

The receptor was derived from a boy younger than two with Wiskott-Aldrich syndrome, due to receive a stem cell transplant. This chain links TRBV11-3 with TRBJ2-2; tentatively, D is TRBD1 (5 bases). This material consisted of PBMCs, taken before TCRalphabeta/CD19-depleted stem cell transplant. The CDR3 region has the DNA TGTGCCAGCAGCTTAACAAAGACAGTGAACACCGGGGAGCTGTTTTTT. Its translation is CASSLTKTVNTGELFF.